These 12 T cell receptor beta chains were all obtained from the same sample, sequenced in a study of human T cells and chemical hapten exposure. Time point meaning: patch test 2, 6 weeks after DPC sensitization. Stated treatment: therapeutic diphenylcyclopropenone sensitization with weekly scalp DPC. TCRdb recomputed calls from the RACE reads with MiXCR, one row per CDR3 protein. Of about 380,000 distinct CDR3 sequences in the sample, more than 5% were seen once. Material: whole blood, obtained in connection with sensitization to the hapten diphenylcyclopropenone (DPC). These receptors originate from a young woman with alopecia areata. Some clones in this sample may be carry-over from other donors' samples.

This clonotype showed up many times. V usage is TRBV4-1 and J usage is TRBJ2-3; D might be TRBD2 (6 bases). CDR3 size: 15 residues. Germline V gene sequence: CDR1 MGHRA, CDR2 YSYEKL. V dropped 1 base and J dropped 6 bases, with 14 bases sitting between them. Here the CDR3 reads CASSQGPSVEDTQYF. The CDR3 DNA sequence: TGCGCCAGCAGCCAAGGGCCTAGCGTAGAGGATACGCAGTATTTT.

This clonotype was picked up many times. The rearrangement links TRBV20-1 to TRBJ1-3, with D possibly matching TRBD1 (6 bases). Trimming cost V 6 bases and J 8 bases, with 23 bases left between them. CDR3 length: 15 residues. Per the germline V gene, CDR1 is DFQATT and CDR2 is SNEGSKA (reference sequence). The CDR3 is CSAGNPGPGEYTIYF. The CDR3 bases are TGCAGTGCAGGAAATCCAGGGCCAGGGGAGTACACCATATATTTT.

The CDR3 here is CASSRGREEKLFF. The CDR3 DNA follows: TGTGCCAGCAGCCGGGGCCGGGAGGAAAAACTGTTTTTT. This chain connects TRBV7-2 to TRBJ1-4; D possibly corresponds to TRBD1 (5 bases). With 5 bases removed from V and 8 bases from J, the gap between germline ends came to 12 bases. Germline CDR1 is SGHTA and CDR2 is FQGNSA. CDR3 length equals 13 residues.

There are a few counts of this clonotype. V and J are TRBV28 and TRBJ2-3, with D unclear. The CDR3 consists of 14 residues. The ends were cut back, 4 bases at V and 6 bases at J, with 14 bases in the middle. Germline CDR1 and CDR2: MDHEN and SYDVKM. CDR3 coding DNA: TGTGCCAGCAGTTCAGTGCTGAGATCCGATACGCAGTATTTT. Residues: CASSSVLRSDTQYF. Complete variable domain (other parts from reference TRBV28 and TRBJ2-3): DVKVTQSSRYLVKRTGEKVFLECVQDMDHENMFWYRQDPGLGLRLIYFSYDVKMKEKGDIPEGYSVSREKKERFSLILESASTNQTSMYLCASSSVLRSDTQYFGPGTRLTVL.

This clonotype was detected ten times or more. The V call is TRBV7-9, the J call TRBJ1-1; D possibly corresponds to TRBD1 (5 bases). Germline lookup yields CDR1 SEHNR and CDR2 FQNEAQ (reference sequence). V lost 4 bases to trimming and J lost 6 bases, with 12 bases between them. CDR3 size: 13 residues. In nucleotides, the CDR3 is TGTGCCAGCAGCTGGGACTTCCTACCTGAAGCTTTCTTT. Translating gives CASSWDFLPEAFF.

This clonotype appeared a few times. The CDR3 is CAISPGTGRETQYF. The CDR3 DNA reads as TGTGCCATCAGCCCCGGGACAGGGAGAGAGACCCAGTACTTC. This rearrangement joins TRBV10-3 to TRBJ2-5; TRBD1 aligns across 9 bases. Germline V gene data show CDR1 as ENHRY and CDR2 as SYGVKD. The CDR3 covers 14 residues. Unmatched junction bases numbered 6, after V lost 6 bases and J lost 4 bases.

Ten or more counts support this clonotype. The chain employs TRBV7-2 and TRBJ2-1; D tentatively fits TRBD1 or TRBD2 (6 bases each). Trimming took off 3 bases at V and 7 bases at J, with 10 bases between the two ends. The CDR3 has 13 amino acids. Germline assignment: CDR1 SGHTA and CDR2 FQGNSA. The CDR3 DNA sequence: TGTGCCAGCAGCTTCGGGGGCCTAAATGAGCAGTTCTTC. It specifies CASSFGGLNEQFF. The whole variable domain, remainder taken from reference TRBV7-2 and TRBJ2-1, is GAGVSQSPSNKVTEKGKDVELRCDPISGHTALYWYRQSLGQGLEFLIYFQGNSAPDKSGLPSDRFSAERTGGSVSTLTIQRTQQEDSAVYLCASSFGGLNEQFFGPGTRLTVL.

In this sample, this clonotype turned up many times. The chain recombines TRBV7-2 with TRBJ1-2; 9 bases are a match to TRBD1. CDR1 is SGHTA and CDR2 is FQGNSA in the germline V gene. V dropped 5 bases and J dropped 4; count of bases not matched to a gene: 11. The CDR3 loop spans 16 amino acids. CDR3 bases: TGTGCCAGCAGCCCTTCCTTGACAGGGGGTGGCTATGGCTACACCTTC. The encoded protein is CASSPSLTGGGYGYTF.

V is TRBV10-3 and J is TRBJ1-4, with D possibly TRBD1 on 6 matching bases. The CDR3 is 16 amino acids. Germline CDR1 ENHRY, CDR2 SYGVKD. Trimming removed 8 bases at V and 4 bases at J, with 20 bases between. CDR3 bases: TGTGCCATCTGTACAGGGACGCGGGGCAATAATGAAAAACTGTTTTTT. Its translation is CAICTGTRGNNEKLFF.

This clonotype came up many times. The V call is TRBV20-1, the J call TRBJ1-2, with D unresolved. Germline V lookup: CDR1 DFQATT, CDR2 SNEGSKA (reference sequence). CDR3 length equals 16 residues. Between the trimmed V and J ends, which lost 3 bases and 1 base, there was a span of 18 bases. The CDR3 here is CSASDYSGNLNYGYTF. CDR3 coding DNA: TGCAGTGCTAGCGATTACAGTGGAAACCTTAACTATGGCTACACCTTC.

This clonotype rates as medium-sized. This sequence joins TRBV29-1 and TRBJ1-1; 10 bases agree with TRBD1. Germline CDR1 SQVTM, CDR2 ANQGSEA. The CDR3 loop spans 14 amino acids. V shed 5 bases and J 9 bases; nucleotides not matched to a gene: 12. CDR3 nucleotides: TGCAGCGTTCTAGGCGGACAGGGGGGTGAAAAAGCTTTCTTT. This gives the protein CSVLGGQGGEKAFF.

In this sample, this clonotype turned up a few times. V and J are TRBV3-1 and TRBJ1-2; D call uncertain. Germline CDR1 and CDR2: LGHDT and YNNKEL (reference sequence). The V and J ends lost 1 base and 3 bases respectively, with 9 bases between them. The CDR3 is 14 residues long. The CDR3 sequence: CASSQGTDYYGYTF. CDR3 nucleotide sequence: TGTGCCAGCAGCCAAGGGACGGATTACTATGGCTACACCTTC.